This T cell receptor beta chain is drawn from a study of PD-1 blockade in classical Hodgkin lymphoma. Sequencing used immunoSEQ multiplex PCR; TCRdb keeps in-frame clones, though not all of them. The sample has around 13,000 clones; just under 80% are singletons. Every single patient, without exception, relapsed after autologous stem cell transplantation, and brentuximab vedotin exposure varied. Turning to this clone: Its antigen is not known.

The germline V gene encodes CDR1 SEHNR and CDR2 FQNEAQ (reference sequence). CDR3 length: 19 residues. The V gene lost 3 bases and the J gene lost 0 bases, with 23 bases spanning the gap. Study-wide points: Baseline diversity in complete responders resembled that of newly diagnosed patients. In CD4+ cells, TCR diversity went up significantly by C4D1, but in CD8+ cells it did not.

Material: peripheral blood mononuclear cells (PBMCs), obtained at baseline. V is TRBV7-9 and J is TRBJ1-1; D uncertain. This receptor was taken from a human donor with classical Hodgkin lymphoma. CDR3 sequence (DNA): TGTGCCAGCAGCTTTGGATCGGTGGTGCTTCGGCGGTTGAACACTGAAGCTTTCTTT. Its translation is CASSFGSVVLRRLNTEAFF.